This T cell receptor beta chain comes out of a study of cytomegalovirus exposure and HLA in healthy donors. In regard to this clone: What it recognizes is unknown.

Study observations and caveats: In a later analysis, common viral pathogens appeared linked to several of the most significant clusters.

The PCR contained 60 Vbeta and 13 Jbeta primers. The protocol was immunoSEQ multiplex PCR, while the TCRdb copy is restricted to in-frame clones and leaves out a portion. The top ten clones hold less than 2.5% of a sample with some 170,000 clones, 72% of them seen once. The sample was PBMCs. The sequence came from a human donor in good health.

As DNA, the CDR3 is TGTGCCAGCAGTGCCGAGGAGGGTGGCGAGCAGTACTTC. Amino acids: CASSAEEGGEQYF. V and J are TRBV2 and TRBJ2-7, with D possibly matching TRBD2 (6 bases). The CDR3 loop spans 13 amino acids. Germline lookup yields CDR1 SNHLY and CDR2 FYNNEI. The V end lost 4 bases, the J end lost 6 bases, and 13 bases lay between the germline ends.